This T cell receptor beta chain came from a study of T cell repertoires in ileal Crohn's disease. Sequencing used immunoSEQ multiplex PCR; TCRdb keeps in-frame clones, though not all of them. The table lists 13,000 to 15,000 clones, under 90% of them singletons. Study results and caveats: Mucosal expansions were suggested to be mainly CD8 T cells. Compared with non-smokers, active smokers at surgery showed more clonal expansions.

Eligibility required adulthood, ileal or ileocolonic Crohn's disease and indicated ileocolonic resection. As to this clone: The antigen is not known.

Germline assignment: CDR1 GTSNPN and CDR2 SVGIG (reference sequence). Trimming stripped 3 bases from V and 6 bases from J, with 20 bases between. The CDR3 covers 15 residues. Sequencing used ileal tissue. This chain joins TRBV30 and TRBJ1-2, with TRBD1 as a possible D gene (5 bases). The sequence was obtained from an adult with Crohn's disease. CDR3 DNA: TGTGCCTGGAGAGGTTCAGGGAACCCTAGCGATGGCTACACCTTC. Encoded protein: CAWRGSGNPSDGYTF.